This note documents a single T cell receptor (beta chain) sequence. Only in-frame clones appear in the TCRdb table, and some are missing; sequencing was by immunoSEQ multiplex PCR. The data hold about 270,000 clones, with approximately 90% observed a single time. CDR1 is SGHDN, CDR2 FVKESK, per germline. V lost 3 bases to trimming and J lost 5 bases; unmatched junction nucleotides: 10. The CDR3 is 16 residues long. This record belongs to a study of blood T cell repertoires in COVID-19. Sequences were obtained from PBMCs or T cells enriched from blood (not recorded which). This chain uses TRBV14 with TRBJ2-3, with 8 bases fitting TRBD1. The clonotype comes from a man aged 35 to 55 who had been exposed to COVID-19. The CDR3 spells CASSHMDRAKGDTQYF. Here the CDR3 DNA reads TGTGCCAGCAGCCATATGGACAGGGCCAAGGGAGATACGCAGTATTTT.